Reported below is one T cell receptor (beta chain). It lacks a known antigen. Base qualities are missing; no much larger clone stands one base away. To demonstrate the VDJtools post-analysis software, the study profiled TCR beta repertoires from the peripheral blood of approximately twelve young patients with multiple sclerosis. The multiple sclerosis patients were children and adolescents ranging in age from roughly 6 to 16 years. Libraries were made using PCR. The reads were generated on an Illumina HiSeq 2500. Unique molecular identifiers were incorporated into TCR beta cDNA libraries to reduce PCR and sequencing biases. Per 1 to 10 million input T cells, 500,000 or so cDNA molecules were obtained, such that each molecule approximated one T cell. The patient libraries were prepared and sequenced with the same protocol used for the earlier healthy control dataset. Within a given batch, samples were prepared together, multiplexed and sequenced on the same HiSeq lane. Regarding the original processing steps: Raw barcoded reads were processed with MIGEC, discarding single-read molecular identifier groups before consensus assembly and CDR3 extraction. Clonotype tables were post-analysed with VDJtools, and diversity was normalized by down-sampling all datasets to the smallest sample size. To correct batch-related cross-sample contamination, repertoire overlap clustering matched CDR3 amino acid sequences but not nucleotide sequences. TCRdb ran its own pipeline on the public reads, namely fastp trimming at Q25 and MiXCR clone calling, and kept in-frame beta chains. Merged by CDR3 protein, the rows form single entries marked with the most common genes and DNA. The V and J calls and clone size come from TCRdb's table, not from the authors' own analysis. This sample has 650,000 to 850,000 distinct CDR3 sequences in its table, and 35% to 55% of those were observed once. The ten biggest clones cover 4.9% of the sample.

This specimen belongs to a study of post-analysis software for immune sequencing data (dated by TCRdb to about 2015). Notes on the research overall: Disease courses on record covered relapsing-remitting, secondary progressive and progressive-relapsing multiple sclerosis, though some patients had no subtype annotation. The multiple sclerosis patient repertoires were compared with 10 or so previously published healthy control repertoires from donors aged 6 to 25 years. A subset of samples was prepared in parallel using single-end sample barcoding, then pooled and co-amplified after Illumina adapter ligation. Study-wide conclusions, independent of this receptor: When samples were clustered directly using the F measure, samples prepared in the same batch co-clustered strongly, which prompted a batch-effect correction. Roughly 5 TRBV segments, including TRBV5-6, TRBV5-1 and TRBV20-1, were significantly more frequent in patients than controls. The control group was slightly older than the multiple sclerosis patient group. Normalized Chao1 diversity was significantly lower in multiple sclerosis patients than controls, suggesting substantial peripheral T-cell clonal expansion.

Between the V and J ends, shortened by 9 bases and 4 bases respectively, the junction contains 22 bases. The germline V gene specifies SGHRS as CDR1 and YFSETQ as CDR2. From its cysteine to its phenylalanine, the CDR3 spans 15 amino acids. Kept here is only the CDR3 DNA, which spans 45 bases and is read in frame from base 1. Specimen: blood. This sequence uses TRBV5-1 and TRBJ1-1; the D gene cannot be named for sure. This sequence originates from a girl under 18 with multiple sclerosis. The DNA is TGCGCCACAGCATTATGGGCCGGGGAGGCCACTGAAGCTTTCTTT. Its translation is CATALWAGEATEAFF.